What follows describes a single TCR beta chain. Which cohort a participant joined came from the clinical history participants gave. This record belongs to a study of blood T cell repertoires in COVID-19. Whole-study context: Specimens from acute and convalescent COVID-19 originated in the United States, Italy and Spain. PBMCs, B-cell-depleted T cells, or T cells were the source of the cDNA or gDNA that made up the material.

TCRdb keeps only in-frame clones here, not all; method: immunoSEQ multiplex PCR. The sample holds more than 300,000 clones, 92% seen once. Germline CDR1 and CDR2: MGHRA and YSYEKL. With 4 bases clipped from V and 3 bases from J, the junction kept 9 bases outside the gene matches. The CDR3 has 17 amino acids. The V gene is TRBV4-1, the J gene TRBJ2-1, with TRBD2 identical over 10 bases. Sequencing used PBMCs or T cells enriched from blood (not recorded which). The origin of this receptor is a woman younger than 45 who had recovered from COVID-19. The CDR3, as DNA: TGCGCCAGCAGCCGATCCGGGACTAGCGTATACTACAATGAGCAGTTCTTC. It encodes CASSRSGTSVYYNEQFF.